The rows below give T cell receptor beta chains drawn from one sample of a study of T cell responses to AZD1222 COVID-19 vaccine. Assay used: immunoSEQ multiplex PCR; TCRdb lists only in-frame clones, some missing. The sample has tens of thousands of clones, 70% to 90% seen once. The source material was peripheral blood, sampled on day 0 of AZD1222 vaccination. The receptors were gathered from an adult in good health. Both conserved end residues are part of each CDR3. A D gene is named only where the DNA matches it firmly. The size field is filled for only some rows; it gives once, few, many or a size class.

cdr3_nt cdr3_aa j_call d_call clone_size v_call
TGCAGCGTTGATATAGGGGAAGGGGATCAGCCCCAGCATTTT CSVDIGEGDQPQHF TRBJ1-5 - - TRBV29-1
TGTGCCAGCAGCAAAGTGAGGGGTGAGCAGTTCTTC CASSKVRGEQFF TRBJ2-1 - - TRBV21-1
TGCGCCAGCAGCGGGGGCCAACCGGGGGTGAGCACAGATACGCAGTATTTT CASSGGQPGVSTDTQYF TRBJ2-3 - few TRBV5-1
TGTGCCAGCAATCCGACTAGCGGGGGGGCTGCCATTGAGCAGTTCTTC CASNPTSGGAAIEQFF TRBJ2-1 TRBD2 - TRBV2
TGTGCCACCAGCAGAGTGGGACAAGACTACGAGCAGTACTTC CATSRVGQDYEQYF TRBJ2-7 - - TRBV15
TGTGCCAGCTCACGTGACAGGGGGCTTACAGATACGCAGTATTTT CASSRDRGLTDTQYF TRBJ2-3 TRBD1 once TRBV18
TGTGCCAGCACTCGACCTTACACTAGCGGGTGGGCCTACAATGAGCAGTTCTTC CASTRPYTSGWAYNEQFF TRBJ2-1 TRBD2 - TRBV27
TGTGCCAGCAGTTCAGGGTTAGCTCGCTCCTACAATGAGCAGTTCTTC CASSSGLARSYNEQFF TRBJ2-1 - - TRBV5-8
TGTGCCAGCAGTGGGGTACAGACCAATGAGCAGTTCTTC CASSGVQTNEQFF TRBJ2-1 - - TRBV2
TGCGCCAGCAGTTCTAACGTCGAGCAGTACTTC CASSSNVEQYF TRBJ2-7 - - TRBV5-1
TGCGCCAGCAGCCATGGACAGGGGCGTGAAAAACTGTTTTTT CASSHGQGREKLFF TRBJ1-4 TRBD1 - TRBV5-1
TGTGCCAGCAGCCCGGAGGTTAACTATGGCTACACCTTC CASSPEVNYGYTF TRBJ1-2 - - TRBV2
TGTGCCAGCAGTCCTAGACAGGGAGCTAACTATGGCTACACCTTC CASSPRQGANYGYTF TRBJ1-2 TRBD1 once TRBV6-5
TGTGCCAGCTCACCACCGGGGCAATCATATGGCTACACCTTC CASSPPGQSYGYTF TRBJ1-2 - - TRBV18
TGTGCCAGCAGCCAAGTTACAGGGATCCAGCCCCAGCATTTT CASSQVTGIQPQHF TRBJ1-5 - - TRBV4-2
TGTGCCAGCAGTACGGCAGGGACTAGCGGGAGAAGTGAGCAGTTCTTC CASSTAGTSGRSEQFF TRBJ2-1 TRBD2 - TRBV28
TGCGCCAGCAGTGACCATCAGGGGGAAGCTGAAGCTTTCTTT CASSDHQGEAEAFF TRBJ1-1 TRBD1 - TRBV10-1
TGCGCCAGCAGCCCCGGCCGGCAGCCGAACACCGGGGAGCTGTTTTTT CASSPGRQPNTGELFF TRBJ2-2 - - TRBV5-1
TGTGCCAGCAGCTCCCTCTTCCGTGGAGTGGGCTACACCTTC CASSSLFRGVGYTF TRBJ1-2 - - TRBV11-2
TGCGCCAGCAGTGCCCAGGGGGCTTACGAGCAGTACTTC CASSAQGAYEQYF TRBJ2-7 TRBD1 - TRBV23-1
TGTGCCAGCAGCTTAGTAGGGGCCAGCAATCAGCCCCAGCATTTT CASSLVGASNQPQHF TRBJ1-5 - once TRBV7-2
TGCGCCAGCAGCCTGGAGACAGGGTGGAATCAGCCCCAGCATTTT CASSLETGWNQPQHF TRBJ1-5 TRBD1 few TRBV5-1
TGTGCCAGCAGTTACTCAGGGGGAGGGACCCTCCACTTT CASSYSGGGTLHF TRBJ1-6 - - TRBV6-5
TGTGCCAGCAGCTTAGGGCTCGGGAGCACCGGGGAGCTGTTTTTT CASSLGLGSTGELFF TRBJ2-2 - few TRBV11-3
TGTGCCAGCAGCCCCAGGGGGGCCAGGGGGTTTGAAAAACTGTTTTTT CASSPRGARGFEKLFF TRBJ1-4 TRBD1 - TRBV11-3
TGTGCCAGCAGATTAGCGGACCTAAGCTCCTACGAGCAGTACTTC CASRLADLSSYEQYF TRBJ2-7 - - TRBV6-5
TGCGCCAGCAGCCAAGAGGGACAGATGAATGAAAAACTGTTTTTT CASSQEGQMNEKLFF TRBJ1-4 TRBD1 - TRBV4-1
TGTGCCACCAGCGGAGGGGGTCCTCTTTCCTACGAGCAGTACTTC CATSGGGPLSYEQYF TRBJ2-7 - once TRBV15
TGTGCCAGCAGTCCCTGGGGGGGAGCGGTCTTTGGAGAGCAGTACTTC CASSPWGGAVFGEQYF TRBJ2-7 TRBD2 - TRBV7-3
TGTGCCAGCCGGAGGGGCACGATGAACACTGAAGCTTTCTTT CASRRGTMNTEAFF TRBJ1-1 - - TRBV19
TGCGCCAGCAGGGCCGGACAGGCCAATTCACCCCTCCACTTT CASRAGQANSPLHF TRBJ1-6 TRBD1 few TRBV5-1
TGTGCCAGTAGTCTAAGGAGGGAGCCCCAGCATTTT CASSLRREPQHF TRBJ1-5 - - TRBV19
TGTGCCAGCAGCTTTGAGGGAATGGGGGCCAACGTCCTGACTTTC CASSFEGMGANVLTF TRBJ2-6 - - TRBV7-9
TGCGCCAGCAGCCCCCTGCAGGTCTCCACGGGGAATTCACCCCTCCACTTT CASSPLQVSTGNSPLHF TRBJ1-6 - - TRBV5-1
TGTGCCAGCAGTACATCTCCGGGACAGGGGGTTATGGGGGCCAACGTCCTGACTTTC CASSTSPGQGVMGANVLTF TRBJ2-6 TRBD1 - TRBV28
TGTGCCATCACCGTCCCGGGACAGGGGAGCTACACCTTC CAITVPGQGSYTF TRBJ1-2 TRBD1 - TRBV10-3
TGCGCCAGCAGCTTGGCTAGCGGGAACACCGGGGAGCTGTTTTTT CASSLASGNTGELFF TRBJ2-2 TRBD2 - TRBV5-1
TGTGCCAGCAGCTTGGGACTTCAGGGGGTCTCGGTCGGGGAGCTGTTTTTT CASSLGLQGVSVGELFF TRBJ2-2 TRBD1 - TRBV5-4
TGTGCCAGCAGCTTATCGTCTAGCGGAAGTAATGAGCAGTTCTTC CASSLSSSGSNEQFF TRBJ2-1 TRBD2 few TRBV7-3
TGCGCCAGCAGCCCGGCCGGTCCCAGCGGATCACCCCTCCACTTT CASSPAGPSGSPLHF TRBJ1-6 - - TRBV5-1
TGTGCCAGCAGCCACCACGGGACAGCGAACACTGAAGCTTTCTTT CASSHHGTANTEAFF TRBJ1-1 TRBD1 - TRBV3-1/TRBV3-2
TGTGCCAGCAGATCAGGGGAAGGAAGCAATCAGCCCCAGCATTTT CASRSGEGSNQPQHF TRBJ1-5 - - TRBV4-2
TGCAGTGGGATAGTAGGCCGTGAAGCTTTCTTT CSGIVGREAFF TRBJ1-1 - once TRBV20-1
TGTGCCAGCAGCACCAAGGCGGCAGCGAACACTGAAGCTTTCTTT CASSTKAAANTEAFF TRBJ1-1 - - TRBV5-4
TGTGCCATCAGTAACCAGGGAGAAGAGACCCAGTACTTC CAISNQGEETQYF TRBJ2-5 - once TRBV10-3
TGTGCCAGCAGCTTAATGAGGGGTTCAAACACCGGGGAGCTGTTTTTT CASSLMRGSNTGELFF TRBJ2-2 - - TRBV7-9
TGTGCCAGCAGCTTAGGGCCGGGACTAGCGGGGGGGTATGGGACCCAGTACTTC CASSLGPGLAGGYGTQYF TRBJ2-5 TRBD2 - TRBV7-2
TGTGCCAGCTCACCCGGGCCTTCAAGCCCCAAAAACATTCAGTACTTC CASSPGPSSPKNIQYF TRBJ2-4 - - TRBV18
TGTGCCAGCAGGAGTTGGGACAGGGAAGACTATGGCTACACCTTC CASRSWDREDYGYTF TRBJ1-2 TRBD1 - TRBV28
TGTGCCTGGACGATTCAGGGGATTTCTGGCACAGATACGCAGTATTTT CAWTIQGISGTDTQYF TRBJ2-3 - - TRBV30